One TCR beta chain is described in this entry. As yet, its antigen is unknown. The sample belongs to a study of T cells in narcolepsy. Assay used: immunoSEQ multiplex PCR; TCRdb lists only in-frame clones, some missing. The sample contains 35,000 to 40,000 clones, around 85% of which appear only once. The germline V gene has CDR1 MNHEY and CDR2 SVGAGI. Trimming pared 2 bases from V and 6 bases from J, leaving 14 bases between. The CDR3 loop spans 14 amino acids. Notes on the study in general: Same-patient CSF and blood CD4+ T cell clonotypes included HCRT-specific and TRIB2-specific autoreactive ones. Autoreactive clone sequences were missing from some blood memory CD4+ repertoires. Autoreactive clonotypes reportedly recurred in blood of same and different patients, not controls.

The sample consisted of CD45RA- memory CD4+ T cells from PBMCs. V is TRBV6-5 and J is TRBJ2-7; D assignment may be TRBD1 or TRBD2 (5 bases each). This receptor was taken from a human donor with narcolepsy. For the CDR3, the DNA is TGTGCCAGCAGTTACCGGCGACCCGGGACCGAGCAGTACTTC. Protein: CASSYRRPGTEQYF.